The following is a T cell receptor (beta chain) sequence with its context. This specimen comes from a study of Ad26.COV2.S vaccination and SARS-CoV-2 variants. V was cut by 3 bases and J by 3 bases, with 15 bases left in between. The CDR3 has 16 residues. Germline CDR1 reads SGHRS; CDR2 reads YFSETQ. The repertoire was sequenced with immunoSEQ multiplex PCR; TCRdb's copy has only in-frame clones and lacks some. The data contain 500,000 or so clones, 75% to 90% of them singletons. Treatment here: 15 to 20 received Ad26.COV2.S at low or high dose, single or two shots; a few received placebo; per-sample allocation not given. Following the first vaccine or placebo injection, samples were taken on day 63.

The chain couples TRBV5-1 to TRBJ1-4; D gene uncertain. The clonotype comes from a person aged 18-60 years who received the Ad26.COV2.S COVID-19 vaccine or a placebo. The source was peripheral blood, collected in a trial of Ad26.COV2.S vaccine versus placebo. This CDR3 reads CASSWQVLAPNEKLFF. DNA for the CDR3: TGCGCCAGCAGCTGGCAGGTCCTAGCGCCTAATGAAAAACTGTTTTTT.